The sequence of this TCR beta chain was determined in a study of post-analysis software for immune sequencing data. The ends were cut back, 6 bases at V and 2 bases at J, with 14 bases in the middle. Germline CDR1 is SQVTM and CDR2 is ANQGSEA. This CDR3 spans 13 amino acids. Included in the TCR beta cDNA libraries were unique molecular identifiers. TCRdb analysed the PCR reads with MiXCR anew, one entry per CDR3 protein. The table has about 160,000 distinct CDR3 sequences, 35% to 40% seen once. The TCR comes from a girl aged 5-17 years with multiple sclerosis. Sequences were derived from blood, sampled after autologous hematopoietic stem cell transplantation. The rearrangement uses TRBV29-1 and TRBJ2-7; TRBD1 or TRBD2 may be the D gene (6 bases each). CDR3 DNA sequence: TGCAGCGTGAAGGGGGGAGAAACCTACGAGCAGTACTTC. It specifies CSVKGGETYEQYF.